This TCR beta chain came from a study of identifying expanded T cells in peripheral blood. This CDR3 is 15 amino acids long. In germline, CDR1 is MDHEN, CDR2 SYDVKM. Trimming removed 6 bases from V and 2 bases from J, with 17 bases in between. Some clones are missing from TCRdb's copy, which holds only in-frame ones; the method was immunoSEQ multiplex PCR. The table records around 90,000 clones, about 91% of them present only once. Sequenced material: blood. This receptor was identified in a person between 18 and 69 years old in good health. This sequence joins TRBV28 and TRBJ2-7; D unclear. CDR3 in DNA: TGTGCCAGCAGCAGCTTCGCATCCCCAACCTACGAGCAGTACTTC. This gives the protein CASSSFASPTYEQYF. Using reference TRBV28 and TRBJ2-7 for the parts outside the CDR3, the full variable domain is DVKVTQSSRYLVKRTGEKVFLECVQDMDHENMFWYRQDPGLGLRLIYFSYDVKMKEKGDIPEGYSVSREKKERFSLILESASTNQTSMYLCASSSFASPTYEQYFGPGTRLTVT.